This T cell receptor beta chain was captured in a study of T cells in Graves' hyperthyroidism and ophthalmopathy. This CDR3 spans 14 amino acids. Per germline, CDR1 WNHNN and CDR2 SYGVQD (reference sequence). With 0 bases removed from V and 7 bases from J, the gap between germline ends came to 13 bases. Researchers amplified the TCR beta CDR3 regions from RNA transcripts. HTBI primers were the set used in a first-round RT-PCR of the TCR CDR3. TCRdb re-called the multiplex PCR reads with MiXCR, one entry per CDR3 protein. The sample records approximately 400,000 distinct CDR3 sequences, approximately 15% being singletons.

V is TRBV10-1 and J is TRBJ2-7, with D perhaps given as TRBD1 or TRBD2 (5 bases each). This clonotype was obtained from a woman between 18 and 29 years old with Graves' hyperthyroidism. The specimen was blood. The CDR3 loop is CASSESGAGGEQYF. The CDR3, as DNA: TGCGCCAGCAGTGAGTCCGGGGCCGGTGGGGAGCAGTACTTC.